The entry below gives a single T cell receptor beta chain sequence along with its context. Its antigen is unknown. CDR3 size: 14 residues. Germline V lookup: CDR1 SGHTA, CDR2 FQGTGA. The V gene lost 1 base and the J gene lost 10 bases, with 15 bases spanning the gap. Sequencing used immunoSEQ multiplex PCR; TCRdb keeps in-frame clones, though not all of them. Here the sample spans 88,000 or so clones, 70% to 90% being singletons. The data were taken from a study of T cell responses to AZD1222 COVID-19 vaccine. Whole-study findings and limits: Donors were chiefly white British, with a greater number of females, and clonal diversity was perhaps underestimated. None of the repertoires were sampled until the peak T cell response had passed. Recipients of AZD1222 seropositive at baseline numbered only 6 or 7. Targets within unmutated variant regions were reportedly found for nearly half of spike-specific TCRs.

The source was peripheral blood, collected 28 days after the second AZD1222 dose. This sequence originates from an adult who received the AZD1222 COVID-19 vaccine. The chain combines TRBV7-3 with TRBJ2-3, with TRBD2 as a possible D gene (6 bases). The CDR3 sequence is CASSLSENSGAQYF. CDR3 in DNA: TGTGCCAGCAGCTTAAGTGAAAATTCGGGAGCGCAGTATTTT.